This TCR beta chain was documented in a study of early stage breast cancer tumors. Study-level results: Tumors had about 2.4-fold higher T cell density and higher clonality than adjacent normal breast tissue.

Concerning this clone: Its antigen is not known.

Each tumor contributed about 17-55 mg of diced tissue. Using immunoSEQ multiplex PCR, the repertoire was profiled, and TCRdb retains in-frame clones only, with some absent. Found here are several thousand clones, roughly 70% of them singletons; the top ten hold approximately 6.4%. The sequence was collected from a person between 50 and 60 years old with breast cancer. The sequenced sample consisted of breast tumor tissue.

CDR3 sequence (DNA): TGCGCCAGCAGCCCGGACGCTAGCTCCTACGAGCAGTACTTC. This sequence encodes CASSPDASSYEQYF. This chain connects TRBV5-1 to TRBJ2-7, with D uncertain. CDR3 size: 14 residues. The germline V and J ends were trimmed by 4 bases and 0 bases, with 11 bases remaining between them. Per the germline V gene, CDR1 is SGHRS and CDR2 is YFSETQ.